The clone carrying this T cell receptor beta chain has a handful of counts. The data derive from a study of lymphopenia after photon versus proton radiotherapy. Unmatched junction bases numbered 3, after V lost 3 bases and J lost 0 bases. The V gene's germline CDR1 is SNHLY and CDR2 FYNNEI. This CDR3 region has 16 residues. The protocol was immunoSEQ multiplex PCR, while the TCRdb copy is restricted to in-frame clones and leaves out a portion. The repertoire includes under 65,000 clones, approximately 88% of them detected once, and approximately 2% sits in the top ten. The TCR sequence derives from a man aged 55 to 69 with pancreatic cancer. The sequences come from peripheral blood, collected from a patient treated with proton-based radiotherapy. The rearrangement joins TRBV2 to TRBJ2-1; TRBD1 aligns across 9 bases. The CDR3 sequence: CASSEGTGSSYNEQFF. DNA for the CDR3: TGTGCCAGCAGTGAGGGGACAGGGAGCTCCTACAATGAGCAGTTCTTC.